This entry concerns a single T cell receptor (beta chain). The target antigen is unknown. Mismatch with germline at one junction end may stem from a read error. This entry belongs to a study of cytomegalovirus exposure and HLA in healthy donors. Overall study results and limits: A missense DCLRE1C variant was associated with V- and J-gene trimming of TCR beta chains in a later analysis, and an independent cohort replicated the association.

Germline lookup yields CDR1 MNHNY and CDR2 SVGAGI (reference sequence). The CDR3 is 12 residues long. The PCR used 60 Vbeta and 13 Jbeta primers. In the authors' methods: A later analysis counted approximately 80 million unique TCR beta chains, around 10 million shared. This table comes from immunoSEQ multiplex PCR, and its TCRdb copy is limited to in-frame clones, with some not included. That table supplies the V and J calls and clone size; D and trimming were determined from the DNA. The data contain 140,000 or so clones, around 72% of them singletons. The donors gave bone marrow, and they were healthy.

Sequencing was performed on PBMCs. This sequence originates from a man aged 35-49 years in good health and CMV-seronegative. The chain is built from TRBV6-6 and TRBJ1-2; D unclear. DNA of the CDR3: TGTGCCAGCAGTAGCGACCCTTGGGAGTCCCACTTC. Translating gives CASSSDPWESHF.